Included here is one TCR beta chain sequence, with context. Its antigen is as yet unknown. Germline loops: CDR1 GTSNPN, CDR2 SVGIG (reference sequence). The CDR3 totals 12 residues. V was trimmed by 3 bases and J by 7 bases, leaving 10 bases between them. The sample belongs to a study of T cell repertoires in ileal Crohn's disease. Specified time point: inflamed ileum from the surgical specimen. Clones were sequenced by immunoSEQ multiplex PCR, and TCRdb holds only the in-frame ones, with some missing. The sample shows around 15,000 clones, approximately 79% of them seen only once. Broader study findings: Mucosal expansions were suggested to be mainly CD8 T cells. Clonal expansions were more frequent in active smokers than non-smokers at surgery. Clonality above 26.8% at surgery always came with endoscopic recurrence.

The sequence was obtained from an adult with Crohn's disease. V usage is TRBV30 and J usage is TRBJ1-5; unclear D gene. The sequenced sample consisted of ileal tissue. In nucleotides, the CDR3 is TGTGCCTGGAGGGATGGGAACCAGCCCCAGCATTTT. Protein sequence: CAWRDGNQPQHF.